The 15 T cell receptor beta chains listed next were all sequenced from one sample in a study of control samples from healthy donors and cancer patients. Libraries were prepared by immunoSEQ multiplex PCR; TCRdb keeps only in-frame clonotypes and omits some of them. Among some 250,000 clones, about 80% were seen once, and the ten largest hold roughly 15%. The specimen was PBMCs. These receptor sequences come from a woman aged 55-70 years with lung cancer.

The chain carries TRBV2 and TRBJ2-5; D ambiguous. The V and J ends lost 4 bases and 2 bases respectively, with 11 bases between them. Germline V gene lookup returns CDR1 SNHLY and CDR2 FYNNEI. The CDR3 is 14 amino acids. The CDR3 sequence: CASSVGHLQETQYF. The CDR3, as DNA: TGTGCCAGCAGTGTAGGCCACCTTCAAGAGACCCAGTACTTC.

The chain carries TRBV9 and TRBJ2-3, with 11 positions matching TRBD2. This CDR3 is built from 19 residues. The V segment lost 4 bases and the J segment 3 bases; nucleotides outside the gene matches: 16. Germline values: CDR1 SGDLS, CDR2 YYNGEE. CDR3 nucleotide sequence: TGTGCCAGCAGCCCCACGGGATTTAGCGGGGGGGCCAGTACAGATACGCAGTATTTT. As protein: CASSPTGFSGGASTDTQYF.

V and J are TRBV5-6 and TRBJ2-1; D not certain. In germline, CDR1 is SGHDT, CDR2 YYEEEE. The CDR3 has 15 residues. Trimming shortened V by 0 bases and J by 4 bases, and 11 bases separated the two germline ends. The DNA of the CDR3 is TGTGCCAGCAGCTTGGAAACGAATACTTACAATGAGCAGTTCTTC. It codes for CASSLETNTYNEQFF.

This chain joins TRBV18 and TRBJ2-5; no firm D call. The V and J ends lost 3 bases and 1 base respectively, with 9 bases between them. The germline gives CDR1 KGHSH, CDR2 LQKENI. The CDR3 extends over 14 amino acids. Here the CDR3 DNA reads TGTGCCAGCTCACCGCAGGCTCTCCAAGAGACCCAGTACTTC. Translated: CASSPQALQETQYF.

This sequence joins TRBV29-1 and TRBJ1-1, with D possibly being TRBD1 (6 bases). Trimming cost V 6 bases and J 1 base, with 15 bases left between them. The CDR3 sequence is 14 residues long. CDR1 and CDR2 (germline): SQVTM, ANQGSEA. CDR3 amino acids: CSVATGNTNTEAFF. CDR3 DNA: TGCAGCGTCGCCACAGGGAACACGAACACTGAAGCTTTCTTT.

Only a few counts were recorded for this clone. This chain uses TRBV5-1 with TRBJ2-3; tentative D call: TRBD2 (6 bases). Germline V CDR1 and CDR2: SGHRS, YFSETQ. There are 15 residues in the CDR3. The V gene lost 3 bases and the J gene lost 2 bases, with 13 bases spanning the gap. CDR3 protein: CASSSDGGYTDTQYF. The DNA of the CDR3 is TGCGCCAGCAGCTCGGACGGGGGTTACACAGATACGCAGTATTTT. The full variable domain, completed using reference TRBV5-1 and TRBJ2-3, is KAGVTQTPRYLIKTRGQQVTLSCSPISGHRSVSWYQQTPGQGLQFLFEYFSETQRNKGNFPGRFSGRQFSNSRSEMNVSTLELGDSALYLCASSSDGGYTDTQYFGPGTRLTVL.

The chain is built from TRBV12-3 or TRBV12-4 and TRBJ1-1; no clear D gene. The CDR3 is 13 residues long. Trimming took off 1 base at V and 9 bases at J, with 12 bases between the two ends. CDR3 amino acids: CASSLVEGSKAFF. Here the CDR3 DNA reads TGTGCCAGCAGTTTAGTGGAGGGATCCAAAGCTTTCTTT.

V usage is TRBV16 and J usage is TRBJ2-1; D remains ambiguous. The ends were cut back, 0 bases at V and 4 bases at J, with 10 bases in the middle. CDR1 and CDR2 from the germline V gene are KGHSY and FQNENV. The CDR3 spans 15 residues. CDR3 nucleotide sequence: TGTGCCAGCAGCCAATCGTCCGGGTCTTACAATGAGCAGTTCTTC. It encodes CASSQSSGSYNEQFF.

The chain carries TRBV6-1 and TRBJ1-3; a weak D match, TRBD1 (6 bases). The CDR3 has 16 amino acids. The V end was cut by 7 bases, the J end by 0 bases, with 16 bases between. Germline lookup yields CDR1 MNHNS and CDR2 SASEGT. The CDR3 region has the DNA TGTGCCAGCACTGACCCGAGACAGGCCTCTGGAAACACCATATATTTT. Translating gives CASTDPRQASGNTIYF.

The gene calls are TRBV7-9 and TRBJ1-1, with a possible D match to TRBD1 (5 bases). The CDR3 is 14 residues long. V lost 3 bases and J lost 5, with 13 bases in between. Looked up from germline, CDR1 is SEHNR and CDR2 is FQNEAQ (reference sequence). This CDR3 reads CASSFGPRGTEAFF. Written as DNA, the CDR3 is TGTGCCAGCAGCTTTGGGCCCCGGGGGACTGAAGCTTTCTTT.

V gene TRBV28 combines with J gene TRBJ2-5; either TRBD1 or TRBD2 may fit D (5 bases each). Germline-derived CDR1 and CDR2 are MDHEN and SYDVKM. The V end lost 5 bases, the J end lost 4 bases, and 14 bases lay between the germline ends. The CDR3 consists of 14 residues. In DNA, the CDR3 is TGTGCCAGCAGTCCCATCGGGGCAGGAGAGACCCAGTACTTC. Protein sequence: CASSPIGAGETQYF.

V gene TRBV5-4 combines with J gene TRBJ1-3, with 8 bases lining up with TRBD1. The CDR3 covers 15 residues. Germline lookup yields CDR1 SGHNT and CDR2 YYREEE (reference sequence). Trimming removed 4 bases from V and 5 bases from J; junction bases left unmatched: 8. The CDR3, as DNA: TGTGCCAGCAGCCCAGGACAGGGACCCCGAAACACCATATATTTT. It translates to CASSPGQGPRNTIYF.

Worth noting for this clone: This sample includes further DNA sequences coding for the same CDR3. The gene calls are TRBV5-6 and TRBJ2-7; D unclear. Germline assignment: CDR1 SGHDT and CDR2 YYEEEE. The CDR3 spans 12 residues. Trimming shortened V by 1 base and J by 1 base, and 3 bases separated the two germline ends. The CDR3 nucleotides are TGTGCCAGCAGCTTGAGGTCCTACGAGCAGTACTTC. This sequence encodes CASSLRSYEQYF.

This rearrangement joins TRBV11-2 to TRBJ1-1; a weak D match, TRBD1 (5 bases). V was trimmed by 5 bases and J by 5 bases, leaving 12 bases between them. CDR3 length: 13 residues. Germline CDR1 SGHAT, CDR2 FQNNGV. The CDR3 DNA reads TGTGCCAGCAGCCTACGGGAGGGGACTGAAGCTTTCTTT. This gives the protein CASSLREGTEAFF.

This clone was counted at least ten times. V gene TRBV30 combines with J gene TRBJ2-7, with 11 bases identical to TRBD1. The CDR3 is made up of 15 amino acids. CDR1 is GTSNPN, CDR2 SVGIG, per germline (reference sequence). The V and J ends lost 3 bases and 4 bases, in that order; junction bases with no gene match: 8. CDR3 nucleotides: TGTGCCTGGAGCCGCTTAGGACAGGGGGCATACGAGCAGTACTTC. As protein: CAWSRLGQGAYEQYF.